Detailed here is one TCR beta chain. The data are from a study of T-cell reconstitution after alpha-beta-depleted transplantation in children. The length of the CDR3 is 13 residues. Germline CDR1 reads SEHNR; CDR2 reads FQNEAQ (reference sequence). J lost 2 bases, V lost 8 bases, and 4 bases had no gene match. A library of TCRbeta sequences, prepared with unique molecular identifiers, was generated. Via MiXCR, TCRdb re-called the PCR reads, giving one row per CDR3 protein. The sample lists over 550,000 distinct CDR3 sequences, about 10% occurring once. The chain has TRBV7-9 and TRBJ2-7, with 9 bases aligning to TRBD1. The sequence was collected from a human donor who donated a stem cell graft to a child with acute myeloid leukemia. The sequenced sample was PBMCs from the stem cell graft donor, obtained from the stem cell graft. The CDR3 DNA reads TGTGCCAGCCAGGGACAGGGACCCTACGAGCAGTACTTC. It encodes CASQGQGPYEQYF.